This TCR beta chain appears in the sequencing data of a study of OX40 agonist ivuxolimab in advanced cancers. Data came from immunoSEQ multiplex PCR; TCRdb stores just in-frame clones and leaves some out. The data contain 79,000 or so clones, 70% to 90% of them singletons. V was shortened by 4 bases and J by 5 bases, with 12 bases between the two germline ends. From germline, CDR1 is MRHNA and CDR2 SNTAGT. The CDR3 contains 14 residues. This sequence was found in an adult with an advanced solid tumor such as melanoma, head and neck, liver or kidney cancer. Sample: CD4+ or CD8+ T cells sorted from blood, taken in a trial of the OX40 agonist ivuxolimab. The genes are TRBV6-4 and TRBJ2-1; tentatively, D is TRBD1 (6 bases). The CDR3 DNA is TGTGCCAGCAGTGCGGAACAGGGAAACAATGAGCAGTTCTTC. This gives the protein CASSAEQGNNEQFF.